The 23 T cell receptor beta chains below come from one sample, sequenced in a study of blood T cell repertoires in COVID-19. Only in-frame clones appear in the TCRdb table, and some are missing; sequencing was by immunoSEQ multiplex PCR. This sample yields around 87,000 clones, of which roughly nine tenths are seen a single time; roughly 8.9% belongs to the top ten. The sequenced sample consisted of peripheral blood. These receptors originate from a man aged 50 or older with acute or convalescent COVID-19.

This clone has only a few counts. V gene TRBV11-2 combines with J gene TRBJ2-5; 8 positions agree with TRBD1. Germline values: CDR1 SGHAT, CDR2 FQNNGV. J was trimmed by 4 bases and V by 4 bases; bases with no gene match: 2. There are 13 residues in the CDR3. The CDR3 bases are TGTGCCAGCAGCTGGACAGGGACAGAGACCCAGTACTTC. Its translation: CASSWTGTETQYF. Variable domain in full (rest from reference TRBV11-2 and TRBJ2-5): EAGVAQSPRYKIIEKRQSVAFWCNPISGHATLYWYQQILGQGPKLLIQFQNNGVVDDSQLPKDRFSAERLKGVDSTLKIQPAKLEDSAVYLCASSWTGTETQYFGPGTRLLVL.

CDR3 protein: CASSFGQGYNEQFF. The DNA for the CDR3 is TGTGCCAGCAGTTTTGGGCAGGGATACAATGAGCAGTTCTTC. The V call is TRBV27, the J call TRBJ2-1, with a weak D call TRBD1 (5 bases). Trimming took off 3 bases at V and 4 bases at J, with 10 bases between the two ends. The CDR3 is 14 amino acids. CDR1 is MNHEY and CDR2 is SMNVEV in the germline V gene (reference sequence).

The V call is TRBV5-4, the J call TRBJ2-1; the D is unclear. V was cut by 4 bases and J by 0 bases, with 8 bases left in between. The CDR3 runs 14 residues. Per the germline V gene, CDR1 is SGHNT and CDR2 is YYREEE (reference sequence). CDR3 coding DNA: TGTGCCAGCAGCCCCAAGAGCTCCTACAATGAGCAGTTCTTC. This codes for CASSPKSSYNEQFF.

This chain links TRBV5-6 with TRBJ1-1, with TRBD1 matching over 8 bases. This CDR3 has 14 amino acids. V trimming: 4 bases; J trimming: 7 bases; junction bases outside the gene matches: 9. Germline V lookup: CDR1 SGHDT, CDR2 YYEEEE. CDR3 nucleotide sequence: TGTGCCAGCAGCGGGACAGGATTCAAGAATGAAGCTTTCTTT. Translating it yields CASSGTGFKNEAFF.

The chain couples TRBV12-3 or TRBV12-4 to TRBJ1-2; the D gene is possibly TRBD1 (6 bases). Trimming took 5 bases from V and 7 from J, leaving 11 bases between them. The CDR3 totals 12 residues. Here the CDR3 reads CASSATGSGYTF. For the CDR3, the DNA is TGTGCCAGCAGTGCCACAGGGTCTGGCTACACCTTC.

The genes are TRBV2 and TRBJ1-2, with D hard to call. This CDR3 has 14 amino acids. The V and J ends lost 2 bases and 5 bases respectively, with 12 bases between them. Germline V gene data show CDR1 as SNHLY and CDR2 as FYNNEI. DNA of the CDR3: TGTGCCAGCAGTGAAACGGGGTCTAGGTATGGCTACACCTTC. This encodes CASSETGSRYGYTF.

V usage is TRBV2 and J usage is TRBJ1-2; 7 nucleotides align to TRBD1. The CDR3 is 14 amino acids. The ends lost 5 bases at V and 4 bases at J; junction bases unmatched: 7. Germline-derived CDR1 and CDR2 are SNHLY and FYNNEI. This CDR3 is CASSREGASYGYTF. The CDR3 coding sequence is TGTGCCAGCAGTAGAGAGGGGGCATCCTATGGCTACACCTTC.

CDR3 residues: CASSYQGAGEKLFF. DNA of the CDR3: TGTGCCAGCAGTTACCAGGGGGCAGGTGAAAAACTGTTTTTT. The V and J genes are TRBV6-5 and TRBJ1-4; 8 bases are shared with TRBD1. V lost 2 bases to trimming and J lost 7 bases; unmatched junction nucleotides: 3. Per the germline V gene, CDR1 is MNHEY and CDR2 is SVGAGI. This CDR3 region has 14 residues.

The V call is TRBV7-3, the J call TRBJ2-2; D is perhaps TRBD1 (5 bases). CDR1 and CDR2 (germline): SGHTA, FQGTGA. This CDR3 has 15 amino acids. Between the trimmed V and J ends, which lost 6 bases and 0 bases, there was a span of 11 bases. In DNA form, the CDR3 reads TGTGCCAGCAGTGCCGCAGGGACGAACACCGGGGAGCTGTTTTTT. Its protein is CASSAAGTNTGELFF.

V is TRBV28 and J is TRBJ1-6, with 7 bases that match TRBD1. Unmatched junction bases numbered 7, after V lost 2 bases and J lost 9 bases. The CDR3 is 15 amino acids. Looked up from germline, CDR1 is MDHEN and CDR2 is SYDVKM. The CDR3 region has the DNA TGTGCCAGCAGTTTAATAGGTCAGGGGGGTTCACCCCTCCACTTT. Encoded protein: CASSLIGQGGSPLHF.

The chain couples TRBV5-1 to TRBJ2-3, with 8 bases lining up with TRBD2. CDR1 is SGHRS and CDR2 is YFSETQ in the germline V gene. Unmatched junction bases numbered 8, after V lost 4 bases and J lost 7 bases. The CDR3 has 14 residues. CDR3 DNA: TGCGCCAGCAGCGGCGGGGGGAACGAAAATACGCAGTATTTT. Translated: CASSGGGNENTQYF.

The rearrangement links TRBV7-6 to TRBJ1-5; 8 bases match TRBD1. The CDR3 contains 15 residues. With 1 base clipped from V and 7 bases from J, the junction kept 6 bases outside the gene matches. Germline V lookup: CDR1 SGHVS, CDR2 FNYEAQ. CDR3 loop: CASSLGQGAGQPQHF. CDR3 bases: TGTGCCAGCAGCTTAGGGCAGGGGGCGGGACAGCCCCAGCATTTT.

This chain links TRBV5-1 with TRBJ2-3; D perhaps matches TRBD2 (5 bases). The CDR3 loop spans 16 amino acids. The germline V gene has CDR1 SGHRS and CDR2 YFSETQ. V lost 1 base and J lost 1, with 13 bases in between. The CDR3 here is CASSLSPLGGTDTQYF. The CDR3 DNA reads TGCGCCAGCAGCTTGTCCCCCCTGGGAGGCACAGATACGCAGTATTTT.

This clone came up a few times. The chain uses TRBV11-2 and TRBJ1-1, with D possibly TRBD1 on 5 matching bases. Germline V lookup: CDR1 SGHAT, CDR2 FQNNGV. V shed 5 bases and J shed 0 bases, with 13 bases lying between them. The CDR3 totals 15 residues. As DNA, the CDR3 is TGTGCCAGCAGCCCCCGGGGGGGTTTGAACACTGAAGCTTTCTTT. Amino acid sequence: CASSPRGGLNTEAFF. The full variable domain, with the rest looked up from reference TRBV11-2 and TRBJ1-1, is EAGVAQSPRYKIIEKRQSVAFWCNPISGHATLYWYQQILGQGPKLLIQFQNNGVVDDSQLPKDRFSAERLKGVDSTLKIQPAKLEDSAVYLCASSPRGGLNTEAFFGQGTRLTVV.

V gene TRBV28 combines with J gene TRBJ1-2; the D gene is possibly TRBD1 (5 bases). From germline, CDR1 is MDHEN and CDR2 SYDVKM. This CDR3 has 12 residues. Trimming cost V 3 bases and J 6 bases, with 8 bases left between them. CDR3 nucleotide sequence: TGTGCCAGCAGTTTCCAGGGCGATGGCTACACCTTC. This sequence encodes CASSFQGDGYTF.

The V gene is TRBV24-1, the J gene TRBJ1-2; 8 bases are a match to TRBD1. The CDR3 sequence is 16 residues long. J was trimmed by 1 base and V by 4 bases; bases with no gene match: 7. The germline CDR1 and CDR2 sequences are KGHDR and SFDVKD. The CDR3 loop is CATSEVDRGDNYGYTF. The CDR3 nucleotides read TGTGCCACCAGTGAGGTCGACAGGGGCGATAACTATGGCTACACCTTC.

The chain carries TRBV3-1 (or the pseudogene TRBV3-2) and TRBJ1-1; D unresolved. The CDR3 totals 12 residues. Germline V gives CDR1 LGHDT, CDR2 YNNKEL (reference sequence). Trimming stripped 3 bases from V and 1 base from J, with 3 bases between. CDR3 residues: CASSQANTEAFF. Here the CDR3 DNA reads TGTGCCAGCAGCCAGGCGAACACTGAAGCTTTCTTT.

The J gene is TRBJ1-6, the V gene TRBV27, with D hard to call. CDR3 size: 15 residues. CDR1 is MNHEY, CDR2 SMNVEV, per germline (reference sequence). V lost 1 base and J 8 bases, leaving 12 bases between the germline ends. The CDR3, as DNA: TGTGCCAGCAGTTTATTTGACGGCCGGGATTCACCCCTCCACTTT. Encoded protein: CASSLFDGRDSPLHF.

The chain carries TRBV2 and TRBJ1-5, with D maybe TRBD1 (5 bases). The germline V gene has CDR1 SNHLY and CDR2 FYNNEI. This CDR3 comprises 13 residues. The germline V and J ends were trimmed by 7 bases and 9 bases, with 16 bases remaining between them. CDR3 sequence: CASTGRGSMPQHF. Written as DNA, the CDR3 is TGTGCCAGCACCGGGAGGGGCTCTATGCCCCAGCATTTT.

The rearrangement joins TRBV28 to TRBJ1-5; 10 bases are a match to TRBD1. J lost 3 bases, V lost 9 bases, and 8 bases had no gene match. This CDR3 is built from 15 residues. Germline V gene sequence: CDR1 MDHEN, CDR2 SYDVKM. The CDR3, as DNA: TGTGCCAGTCGCGATGGACAGGGGGACAATCAGCCCCAGCATTTT. Translating gives CASRDGQGDNQPQHF.

The chain employs TRBV2 and TRBJ1-2; unclear D gene. The CDR3 spans 12 residues. The germline V and J ends were trimmed by 4 bases and 0 bases, with 3 bases remaining between them. The germline CDR1 and CDR2 sequences are SNHLY and FYNNEI. CDR3 coding DNA: TGTGCCAGCAGTGCTCCTAACTATGGCTACACCTTC. It is translated as CASSAPNYGYTF.

The chain uses TRBV6-5 and TRBJ2-3; 9 nucleotides line up with TRBD2. J lost 4 bases, V lost 6 bases, and 5 bases had no gene match. This CDR3 is 14 amino acids long. Germline V lookup: CDR1 MNHEY, CDR2 SVGAGI. The CDR3 nucleotides are TGTGCCAGCAGCTATAGCGGGGGAGCAGATACGCAGTATTTT. Residues: CASSYSGGADTQYF.

The chain joins TRBV6-1 to TRBJ2-3; 11 bases agree with TRBD2. This CDR3 comprises 16 residues. J was trimmed by 0 bases and V by 2 bases; bases with no gene match: 1. Germline CDR1 MNHNS, CDR2 SASEGT. The CDR3 nucleotides read TGTGCCAGCAGTGAAAGACTAGCGGGGAGCACAGATACGCAGTATTTT. Its translation is CASSERLAGSTDTQYF.